The 14 T cell receptor beta chains below all came from one sample that was sequenced in a study of regulatory T cells in long-lasting Graves disease. Construction of the TCR beta libraries employed iRepertoire HTBI primers in conjunction with Arm-PCR of CDR3 regions. Each CDR3 protein gets one entry after TCRdb re-called the multiplex PCR reads with MiXCR. The data hold approximately 490,000 distinct CDR3 sequences, with 15% to 20% observed a single time. This sample's time point: newly diagnosed GD, antithyroid drugs for less than 3 months. PBMC-extracted RNA yielded the TCR library. These data were likewise used in another study, on T cells in Graves' hyperthyroidism and ophthalmopathy.

Sequences were derived from peripheral blood mononuclear cells (PBMCs), sampled at new diagnosis, from a patient treated with antithyroid drugs. These receptors were obtained from a man in his forties or fifties with Graves disease.

This clonotype was seen more than once but under ten times. The chain uses TRBV20-1 and TRBJ1-5; D is perhaps TRBD1 (6 bases). The CDR3 has 15 amino acids. CDR1 DFQATT and CDR2 SNEGSKA come from the germline V gene (reference sequence). V dropped 3 bases and J dropped 0 bases, with 12 bases sitting between them. The CDR3 here is CSARTGQSSNQPQHF. The CDR3 DNA reads TGCAGTGCTAGGACTGGACAGTCTAGCAATCAGCCCCAGCATTTT.

This clonotype came up many times. V is TRBV28 and J is TRBJ1-1; 7 nucleotides match TRBD1. Germline lookup yields CDR1 MDHEN and CDR2 SYDVKM. The V and J ends lost 6 bases and 4 bases, in that order; junction bases with no gene match: 5. The CDR3 is 13 residues long. The CDR3 DNA follows: TGTGCCAGCAGGAGACAGGGCGGCACTGAAGCTTTCTTT. This gives the protein CASRRQGGTEAFF.

This clonotype was counted many times. V gene TRBV5-1 combines with J gene TRBJ2-1; 9 nucleotides agree with TRBD1. Looked up from germline, CDR1 is SGHRS and CDR2 is YFSETQ. There are 15 residues in the CDR3. The V segment lost 0 bases and the J segment 8 bases; nucleotides outside the gene matches: 6. The CDR3 here is CASSLAGTGRDEQFF. The CDR3 DNA reads as TGCGCCAGCAGCTTGGCAGGGACAGGGCGTGATGAGCAGTTCTTC.

The chain has TRBV6-2 or TRBV6-3 and TRBJ2-7; 7 bases are shared with TRBD1. V gave up 6 bases and J gave up 1 base; unmatched junction bases: 3. This CDR3 contains 13 residues. The germline V gene encodes CDR1 MNHEY and CDR2 SVGEGT. CDR3 in amino acids: CASSTTGSYEQYF. CDR3 nucleotides: TGTGCCAGCAGCACGACAGGGTCCTACGAGCAGTACTTC.

This clonotype has a handful of counts. V and J are TRBV5-1 and TRBJ2-1, with 15 bases matching TRBD2. J lost 2 bases, V lost 1 base, and 7 bases had no gene match. The CDR3 is made up of 19 amino acids. Germline V gives CDR1 SGHRS, CDR2 YFSETQ. The CDR3 loop reads CASSLLGTSGRLPYNEQFF. CDR3 DNA sequence: TGCGCCAGCAGCTTGTTAGGGACTAGCGGGAGGTTGCCCTACAATGAGCAGTTCTTC.

This clonotype was detected ten times or more. V is TRBV20-1 and J is TRBJ1-4; possible D gene TRBD1, 5 bases. This CDR3 spans 16 amino acids. Germline-derived CDR1 and CDR2 are DFQATT and SNEGSKA (reference sequence). The V end lost 2 bases, the J end lost 4 bases, and 17 bases lay between the germline ends. The chain's CDR3 is CSARYFGHGDNEKLFF. DNA for the CDR3: TGCAGTGCTAGATACTTCGGACACGGTGATAATGAAAAACTGTTTTTT.

The rearrangement links TRBV3-1 to TRBJ2-7, with D possibly being TRBD2 (6 bases). The ends were cut back, 5 bases at V and 2 bases at J, with 16 bases in the middle. Germline V lookup: CDR1 LGHDT, CDR2 YNNKEL (reference sequence). This CDR3 is built from 15 residues. CDR3 residues: CASSEGPGVTYEQYF. The CDR3 nucleotides read TGTGCCAGCAGCGAAGGCCCGGGGGTAACCTACGAGCAGTACTTC.

This clonotype showed up many times. The chain links TRBV2 to TRBJ2-7, with no clear D. Trimming removed 5 bases from V and 5 bases from J, with 10 bases in between. This CDR3 spans 12 amino acids. Germline values: CDR1 SNHLY, CDR2 FYNNEI. The CDR3 sequence: CASSRPPNEQYF. As DNA, the CDR3 is TGTGCCAGCAGTCGACCCCCCAACGAGCAGTACTTC. Full variable domain (outside the CDR3, taken from reference TRBV2 and TRBJ2-7): EPEVTQTPSHQVTQMGQEVILRCVPISNHLYFYWYRQILGQKVEFLVSFYNNEISEKSEIFDDQFSVERPDGSNFTLKIRSTKLEDSAMYFCASSRPPNEQYFGPGTRLTVT.

As to this clonotype: Compared with germline, one end of the junction differs, possibly owing to a read error. This rearrangement joins TRBV19 to TRBJ1-1; no clear D. Germline V gene lookup returns CDR1 LNHDA and CDR2 SQIVND (reference sequence). The CDR3 is 11 amino acids. CDR3 in amino acids: CACSLDTEAFF. DNA for the CDR3: TGTGCCTGTAGTTTGGACACTGAAGCTTTCTTT.

This clonotype was seen many times. The rearrangement links TRBV20-1 to TRBJ2-3; 8 bases are a match to TRBD2. The ends lost 6 bases at V and 1 base at J; junction bases unmatched: 6. This CDR3 spans 14 amino acids. Germline V CDR1 and CDR2: DFQATT, SNEGSKA (reference sequence). CDR3 protein: CSAEPGLGTDTQYF. CDR3 in DNA: TGCAGTGCCGAGCCGGGACTAGGCACAGATACGCAGTATTTT.

There are many counts of this clonotype. The chain couples TRBV12-3 or TRBV12-4 to TRBJ2-3; 15 positions agree with TRBD2. The ends lost 5 bases at V and 14 bases at J; junction bases unmatched: 11. CDR3 size: 15 residues. The CDR3 DNA reads as TGTGCCAGCAGTACCGGACTAGCGGGAGGGGCGGAGGCGTATTTT. It codes for CASSTGLAGGAEAYF.

The gene calls are TRBV12-3 or TRBV12-4 and TRBJ2-6; TRBD1 matches at 7 bases. This CDR3 region has 16 residues. V gave up 6 bases and J gave up 2 bases; unmatched junction bases: 7. The CDR3 reads CASRFHRGAGANVLTF. The DNA for the CDR3 is TGTGCCAGCAGATTCCACAGGGGAGCTGGGGCCAACGTCCTGACTTTC.

This clonotype was counted ten times or more. This chain links TRBV5-1 with TRBJ2-1, with D possibly being TRBD2 (6 bases). The CDR3 contains 14 residues. CDR1 is SGHRS and CDR2 is YFSETQ in the germline V gene. V lost 4 bases to trimming and J lost 7 bases, with 15 bases between them. CDR3 coding DNA: TGCGCCAGCAGCCCCGGAGGGCGGCCAAATGAGCAGTTCTTC. Its protein product is CASSPGGRPNEQFF.

The chain has TRBV4-2 and TRBJ2-2; TRBD2 matches at 8 bases. Germline V gene sequence: CDR1 LGHNA, CDR2 YNFKEQ. The CDR3 length is 18 residues. V lost 0 bases and J lost 3; bases outside the gene matches: 9. In nucleotides, the CDR3 is TGTGCCAGCAGCCAAGATGCTTGGAGCGGGAGAGACACCGGGGAGCTGTTTTTT. Translation: CASSQDAWSGRDTGELFF.